This T cell receptor (beta chain) was sequenced in a study of technical replicates of blood from several donors. Sequencing used immunoSEQ multiplex PCR; TCRdb keeps in-frame clones, though not all of them. The sample carries around 15,000 clones, approximately 80% recorded once. V shed 0 bases and J 11 bases; nucleotides not matched to a gene: 12. There are 15 residues in the CDR3. Germline lookup yields CDR1 GTSNPN and CDR2 SVGIG (reference sequence). The V and J genes are TRBV30 and TRBJ2-1; 8 nucleotides match TRBD1. The sample taken for sequencing was PBMCs. This clonotype was sampled from a human donor in good health. Some clones in this sample may be carry-over from other donors' samples. The CDR3 region is CAWSVLKRTGPQQFF. Written as DNA, the CDR3 is TGTGCCTGGAGTGTACTTAAGAGGACAGGGCCCCAGCAGTTCTTC.